This is a list of T cell receptor beta chains from one sample in a study of control samples from healthy donors and cancer patients. The table came from immunoSEQ multiplex PCR; TCRdb's copy has only in-frame clones and leaves some out. The sample yields about 150,000 clones, about 93% seen once. Source material: blood. The origin of the receptors is a man in his fifties or sixties in good health. Each CDR3 is given with its conserved first and last residue. The D gene is left open where the match is weak. Rows may omit the clone size; those that give it use once, few, many or a size class.

once	TRBJ1-1	TRBV6-5	.	CASSSLSGPHTEAFF	TGTGCCAGCAGCTCCTTATCGGGGCCCCACACTGAAGCTTTCTTT
.	TRBJ2-5	TRBV29-1	.	CSVSTGRETQYF	TGCAGCGTGTCGACAGGGAGGGAGACCCAGTACTTC
once	TRBJ2-5	TRBV5-1	TRBD2	CASSPTVTSGKETQYF	TGCGCCAGCAGCCCGACTGTGACTAGCGGGAAGGAGACCCAGTACTTC
.	TRBJ2-7	TRBV6-5	.	CASSYSGSPWQYF	TGTGCCAGCAGTTACTCCGGCAGCCCTTGGCAGTACTTC
.	TRBJ2-7	TRBV18	TRBD2	CASSPRTSGAPYEQYF	TGTGCCAGCTCACCACGGACTAGCGGAGCCCCCTACGAGCAGTACTTC
.	TRBJ1-5	TRBV19	.	CASSIGSQPQHF	TGTGCCAGTAGTATTGGAAGTCAGCCCCAGCATTTT
.	TRBJ1-6	TRBV5-5	.	CASRRQPDYSPLHF	TGTGCCAGCAGGAGACAGCCAGACTATTCACCCCTCCACTTT
.	TRBJ2-3	TRBV7-2	.	CASSYLLITGDTQYF	TGTGCCAGCAGCTACCTCTTAATCACTGGGGATACGCAGTATTTT
few	TRBJ1-5	TRBV4-2	TRBD1	CASSQVYGDRAAIQPQHF	TGTGCCAGCAGCCAAGTATATGGGGACAGGGCTGCAATTCAGCCCCAGCATTTT
.	TRBJ1-3	TRBV10-2	.	CASSEGQRNGNTIYF	TGCGCCAGCAGTGAGGGACAGCGGAATGGAAACACCATATATTTT
.	TRBJ1-5	TRBV6-6	TRBD1	CASSYSTGGTNQPQHF	TGTGCCAGCAGTTACTCGACAGGGGGAACGAATCAGCCCCAGCATTTT
.	TRBJ2-1	TRBV2	.	CAATEYNEQFF	TGTGCAGCAACAGAGTACAATGAGCAGTTCTTC
.	TRBJ2-7	TRBV19	TRBD2	CASSMGLAGILSYEQYF	TGTGCCAGTAGTATGGGACTAGCGGGGATCCTCTCCTACGAGCAGTACTTC
.	TRBJ2-7	TRBV9	TRBD1	CASSTQGGSYEQYF	TGTGCCAGCAGCACACAGGGGGGCTCCTACGAGCAGTACTTC
once	TRBJ1-3	TRBV7-8	.	CASSFRDTISGNTIYF	TGTGCCAGCAGCTTCCGGGACACCATCTCTGGAAACACCATATATTTT
once	TRBJ2-7	TRBV6-5	.	CASRGASYEQYF	TGTGCCAGCAGGGGCGCCTCCTACGAGCAGTACTTC
.	TRBJ2-5	TRBV19	TRBD1	CASSIGTGIGETQYF	TGTGCCAGTAGTATCGGGACAGGGATCGGAGAGACCCAGTACTTC
.	TRBJ1-2	TRBV4-2	TRBD1	CASSQFRDRGYYGYTF	TGTGCCAGCAGCCAATTCCGGGACAGAGGTTACTATGGCTACACCTTC
.	TRBJ1-1	TRBV18	.	CASSKEGRTEAFF	TGTGCCAGCTCAAAGGAGGGGAGGACTGAAGCTTTCTTT
.	TRBJ2-1	TRBV18	.	CASSRSLSSYNEQFF	TGTGCCAGCTCACGCTCGTTGAGCTCCTACAATGAGCAGTTCTTC
once	TRBJ2-1	TRBV5-1	.	CASSDGSTSYNEQFF	TGCGCCAGCAGCGATGGGTCTACCTCCTACAATGAGCAGTTCTTC
few	TRBJ1-5	TRBV5-6	.	CASSFKGGNQPQHF	TGTGCCAGCAGCTTTAAAGGGGGCAATCAGCCCCAGCATTTT
.	TRBJ1-1	TRBV4-1	TRBD1	CASSLVGQGAGTEAFF	TGCGCCAGCAGCCTTGTTGGACAGGGGGCGGGCACTGAAGCTTTCTTT
.	TRBJ2-1	TRBV28	TRBD2	CASSSSGDEQFF	TGTGCCAGCAGCTCAAGCGGGGATGAGCAGTTCTTC
once	TRBJ2-1	TRBV25-1	.	CASASSGFRVDEQFF	TGTGCCAGCGCCTCGAGCGGATTTAGGGTGGATGAGCAGTTCTTC
.	TRBJ2-7	TRBV14	.	CASSPSRQGRGEQYF	TGTGCCAGCAGCCCCTCTCGACAGGGGAGGGGCGAGCAGTACTTC
.	TRBJ1-4	TRBV27	.	CASSLRGGDEKLFF	TGTGCCAGCAGTTTACGCGGAGGAGATGAAAAACTGTTTTTT
.	TRBJ2-1	TRBV20-1	.	CSASPTIEQFF	TGCAGTGCTTCCCCGACCATTGAGCAGTTCTTC
.	TRBJ1-1	TRBV29-1	.	CSLQLSEGTEAFF	TGCAGCCTCCAACTGAGCGAAGGCACTGAAGCTTTCTTT
.	TRBJ2-5	TRBV28	.	CASSLWGGARKGQETQYF	TGTGCCAGCAGTTTATGGGGGGGGGCCAGAAAGGGCCAAGAGACCCAGTACTTC
few	TRBJ1-1	TRBV10-2	.	CASILGFQMNTEAFF	TGCGCCAGCATTTTAGGGTTTCAGATGAACACTGAAGCTTTCTTT
.	TRBJ2-3	TRBV3-1/TRBV3-2	TRBD2	CASSQVYVGGRADTQYF	TGTGCCAGCAGCCAAGTATACGTCGGCGGGAGGGCAGATACGCAGTATTTT
once	TRBJ2-5	TRBV9	.	CASSAQGLEAETQYF	TGTGCCAGCAGCGCCCAGGGGCTTGAGGCAGAGACCCAGTACTTC
.	TRBJ1-6	TRBV7-9	TRBD1	CASSTGTGSSPLHF	TGTGCCAGCAGTACCGGGACAGGGTCTTCACCCCTCCACTTT
.	TRBJ2-3	TRBV5-1	TRBD2	CASSLAFAGGTDTQYF	TGCGCCAGCAGCTTGGCCTTCGCGGGAGGAACAGATACGCAGTATTTT
.	TRBJ1-1	TRBV7-2	.	CASSPAEGYTEAFF	TGTGCCAGCAGCCCGGCGGAAGGATACACTGAAGCTTTCTTT
few	TRBJ1-1	TRBV28	.	CASSLGVDEAFF	TGTGCCAGCAGCTTGGGAGTTGATGAAGCTTTCTTT
.	TRBJ2-1	TRBV3-1/TRBV3-2	TRBD2	CASSQDYPSGRLSSYNEQFF	TGTGCCAGCAGCCAAGATTACCCTAGCGGGCGGTTGAGCTCCTACAATGAGCAGTTCTTC
.	TRBJ2-7	TRBV2	.	CASKEGRYYEQYF	TGTGCCAGCAAGGAGGGGAGGTATTACGAGCAGTACTTC
.	TRBJ1-1	TRBV19	.	CASKTELMNTEAFF	TGTGCCAGTAAGACAGAGCTCATGAACACTGAAGCTTTCTTT
.	TRBJ1-2	TRBV7-9	.	CASSLDASGYTF	TGTGCCAGCAGCTTAGATGCGAGTGGCTACACCTTC